This entry features one T cell receptor (beta chain) sequence. The antigen is unknown. Trimming removed 5 bases at V and 3 bases at J, with 5 bases between. The germline CDR1 and CDR2 sequences are SGHRS and YFSETQ. The CDR3 runs to 11 residues. This record belongs to a study of cytomegalovirus exposure and HLA in healthy donors. Study-wide results and caveats: As confirmed in vitro, three CMV-associated chains were specific for CMV antigens. The study designated roughly 150 TCR beta chains cytomegalovirus-associated.

TCRdb's table, derived via immunoSEQ multiplex PCR, lists solely in-frame clones and lacks some. This sample has 150,000 to 200,000 clones, with 85% to 90% found just once. This receptor was taken from a woman in her twenties or thirties in good health and CMV-seronegative. The rearrangement links TRBV5-1 to TRBJ2-5; D remains ambiguous. Sequencing was done on a sample of PBMCs. CDR3 protein: CASRSKETQYF. The CDR3, as DNA: TGCGCCAGCAGATCCAAAGAGACCCAGTACTTC.